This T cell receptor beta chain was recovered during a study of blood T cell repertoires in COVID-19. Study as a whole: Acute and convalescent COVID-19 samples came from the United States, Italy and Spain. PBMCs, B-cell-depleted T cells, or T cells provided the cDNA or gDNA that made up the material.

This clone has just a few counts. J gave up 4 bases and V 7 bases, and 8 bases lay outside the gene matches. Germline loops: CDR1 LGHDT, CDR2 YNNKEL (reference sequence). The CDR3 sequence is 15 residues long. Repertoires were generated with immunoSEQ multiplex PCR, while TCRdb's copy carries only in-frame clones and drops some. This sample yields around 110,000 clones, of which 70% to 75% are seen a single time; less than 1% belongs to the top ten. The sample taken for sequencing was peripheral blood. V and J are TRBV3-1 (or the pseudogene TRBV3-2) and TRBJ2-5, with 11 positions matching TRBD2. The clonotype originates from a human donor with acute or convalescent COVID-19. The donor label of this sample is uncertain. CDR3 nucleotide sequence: TGTGCCAGCACTAGCGGGGGGTTGATGGGAGAGACCCAGTACTTC. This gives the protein CASTSGGLMGETQYF.